This TCR beta chain was retrieved from a study of neoadjuvant anti-PD-1 for oral cavity cancer. Profiled with immunoSEQ multiplex PCR; TCRdb holds only in-frame clones, not every one. The sample includes about 72,000 clones, around four fifths of them seen just once. No culture or expansion preceded analysis of these blood cells. The CDR3 spans 15 residues. Losses at the gene ends were 6 bases for V and 6 bases for J; bases not matched to a gene: 8. Germline V lookup: CDR1 WSHSY, CDR2 SAAADI. This clone was counted only a few times. The sample here was PBMCs, taken before nivolumab (anti-PD-1) treatment. This TCR came from a person aged 35-79 years with oral cavity squamous cell carcinoma. The chain links TRBV10-2 to TRBJ2-1; 10 positions agree with TRBD1. The CDR3 here is CASRAGTGAPNEQFF. The CDR3 DNA reads as TGCGCCAGCAGGGCGGGGACAGGGGCTCCCAATGAGCAGTTCTTC.